This passage covers 17 T cell receptor beta chains from one sample sequenced in a study of cytomegalovirus exposure and HLA in healthy donors. The PCR had 60 Vbeta and 13 Jbeta primers. The repertoire was sequenced with immunoSEQ multiplex PCR; TCRdb's copy has only in-frame clones and lacks some. The profile covers some 130,000 clones, with approximately 71% appearing a single time and around 2% taken by the ten largest. Sequencing was performed on PBMCs. These TCRs come from a young man in good health and CMV-seronegative.

The chain uses TRBV28 and TRBJ2-1; possible D gene TRBD2, 6 bases. Germline values: CDR1 MDHEN, CDR2 SYDVKM. The CDR3 length is 17 residues. V was trimmed by 6 bases and J by 7 bases, leaving 25 bases between them. CDR3 DNA: TGTGCCAGCAGCGATGGGACTGGCAATTCCGTAGGGAATGAGCAGTTCTTC. Its translation: CASSDGTGNSVGNEQFF. Supplemented by reference TRBV28 and TRBJ2-1, the full variable domain reads DVKVTQSSRYLVKRTGEKVFLECVQDMDHENMFWYRQDPGLGLRLIYFSYDVKMKEKGDIPEGYSVSREKKERFSLILESASTNQTSMYLCASSDGTGNSVGNEQFFGPGTRLTVL.

This clone was seen a handful of times. V is TRBV11-2 and J is TRBJ2-7; TRBD2 aligns across 14 bases. From germline, CDR1 is SGHAT and CDR2 FQNNGV. CDR3 size: 18 residues. The V and J ends lost 1 base and 4 bases, in that order; junction bases with no gene match: 9. CDR3 nucleotides: TGTGCCAGCAGCTTAGCCGTTGGGACTAGCGGGAGCGGTTACGAGCAGTACTTC. Protein sequence: CASSLAVGTSGSGYEQYF.

The chain combines TRBV5-8 with TRBJ2-3; D uncertain. The CDR3 loop spans 12 amino acids. Trimming took 0 bases from V and 12 from J, leaving 11 bases between them. Looked up from germline, CDR1 is SGHTS and CDR2 is YDEGEE. The CDR3 sequence is CASSLETMIQYF. The CDR3 DNA is TGTGCCAGCAGCTTGGAGACAATGATCCAGTATTTT.

The J gene is TRBJ1-2, the V gene TRBV5-1; a possible D gene is TRBD1 (5 bases). The CDR3 has 15 residues. V was trimmed by 4 bases and J by 4 bases, leaving 17 bases between them. Per the germline V gene, CDR1 is SGHRS and CDR2 is YFSETQ. The CDR3 spells CASSTGHARGYGYTF. As DNA, the CDR3 is TGCGCCAGCAGCACAGGACACGCCCGTGGCTATGGCTACACCTTC. Full variable domain (rest looked up from reference TRBV5-1 and TRBJ1-2): KAGVTQTPRYLIKTRGQQVTLSCSPISGHRSVSWYQQTPGQGLQFLFEYFSETQRNKGNFPGRFSGRQFSNSRSEMNVSTLELGDSALYLCASSTGHARGYGYTFGSGTRLTVV.

The rearrangement links TRBV28 to TRBJ1-5, with 7 bases aligning to TRBD1. The CDR3 has 14 residues. Trimming took 4 bases from V and 2 from J; bases not matched to a gene: 2. Germline CDR1 is MDHEN and CDR2 is SYDVKM. CDR3 bases: TGTGCCAGCAGTTCCGGACAGGGCAATCAGCCCCAGCATTTT. Translating gives CASSSGQGNQPQHF.

The rearrangement links TRBV11-2 to TRBJ2-7; TRBD2 aligns across 14 bases. CDR3 size: 18 residues. Germline loops: CDR1 SGHAT, CDR2 FQNNGV. The V gene end was trimmed by 4 bases and the J gene end by 2 bases; junction bases not matched to a gene: 10. The CDR3 region is CASSWKGTSGSGAYEQYF. In DNA, the CDR3 is TGTGCCAGCAGCTGGAAAGGGACTAGCGGGAGTGGGGCCTACGAGCAGTACTTC.

This clone occurred once. V usage is TRBV30 and J usage is TRBJ2-1; the match to TRBD2 covers 7 bases. Germline V lookup: CDR1 GTSNPN, CDR2 SVGIG (reference sequence). The CDR3 extends over 14 amino acids. The trim removed 0 bases at V and 4 bases at J, leaving 3 bases unmatched. The CDR3 loop is CAWSVTGRYNEQFF. The CDR3 nucleotides are TGTGCCTGGAGTGTTACCGGGAGGTACAATGAGCAGTTCTTC.

V is TRBV28 and J is TRBJ2-2; 8 bases align to TRBD2. The CDR3 extends over 15 amino acids. The germline V gene encodes CDR1 MDHEN and CDR2 SYDVKM. J lost 4 bases, V lost 6 bases, and 7 bases had no gene match. The CDR3, as DNA: TGTGCCAGCAGCCTAACTAGCGGAGGCACCGGGGAGCTGTTTTTT. Its translation is CASSLTSGGTGELFF.

The chain carries TRBV6-5 and TRBJ1-1; no clear D gene. The CDR3 length is 15 residues. Deletions cut 6 bases from V and 4 bases from J, with 18 bases between. From germline, CDR1 is MNHEY and CDR2 SVGAGI. CDR3 bases: TGTGCCAGCAGGTGGGTTACCGGGTTAACCACTGAAGCTTTCTTT. Translation gives CASRWVTGLTTEAFF.

The chain employs TRBV21-1 and TRBJ2-7; the table's TRBD1 call for D was not verified on the DNA. TRBV21-1 is a pseudogene segment. The CDR3 loop spans 13 amino acids. CDR3 DNA sequence: TGTGCCAGCAGCAGAGACAGTAGCTACGAGCAGTACTTC. This gives the protein CASSRDSSYEQYF.

This clone was seen a few times. This chain uses TRBV5-4 with TRBJ2-5, with a possible D match to TRBD2 (6 bases). V lost 0 bases and J 5 bases, leaving 14 bases between the germline ends. The CDR3 totals 15 residues. Germline values: CDR1 SGHNT, CDR2 YYREEE (reference sequence). The CDR3 nucleotides are TGTGCCAGCAGCTTGGCCTACGGAGGGCAGGAGACCCAGTACTTC. Translating it yields CASSLAYGGQETQYF. Full variable domain (rest looked up from reference TRBV5-4 and TRBJ2-5): ETGVTQSPTHLIKTRGQQVTLRCSSQSGHNTVSWYQQALGQGPQFIFQYYREEENGRGNFPPRFSGLQFPNYSSELNVNALELDDSALYLCASSLAYGGQETQYFGPGTRLLVL.

The J gene is TRBJ2-7, the V gene TRBV6-1, with 8 bases matching TRBD2. Germline V gene data show CDR1 as MNHNS and CDR2 as SASEGT. V dropped 1 base and J dropped 3; count of bases not matched to a gene: 8. The CDR3 extends over 16 amino acids. The CDR3 sequence: CASSEGISGKFYEQYF. DNA for the CDR3: TGTGCCAGCAGTGAAGGGATTAGCGGGAAGTTCTACGAGCAGTACTTC.

This chain joins TRBV18 and TRBJ1-4, with D possibly TRBD1 on 6 matching bases. The CDR3 length is 18 residues. Germline V CDR1 and CDR2: KGHSH, LQKENI. V lost 1 base and J lost 4, with 19 bases in between. The CDR3 coding sequence is TGTGCCAGCTCACCACGGGTCGTACTGGACAGTTATAATGAAAAACTGTTTTTT. Residues: CASSPRVVLDSYNEKLFF. Together with reference TRBV18 and TRBJ1-4, the CDR3 gives the full variable domain: NAGVMQNPRHLVRRRGQEARLRCSPMKGHSHVYWYRQLPEEGLKFMVYLQKENIIDESGMPKERFSAEFPKEGPSILRIQQVVRGDSAAYFCASSPRVVLDSYNEKLFFGSGTQLSVL.

The CDR3 sequence is CASSLNRLNTGELFF. In DNA, the CDR3 is TGCGCCAGCAGCTTGAACAGGCTGAACACCGGGGAGCTGTTTTTT. This sequence joins TRBV5-1 and TRBJ2-2; the D gene is possibly TRBD1 (5 bases). Trimming shortened V by 1 base and J by 1 base, and 8 bases separated the two germline ends. This CDR3 is 15 amino acids long. The germline V gene has CDR1 SGHRS and CDR2 YFSETQ. The full variable domain, with the rest looked up from reference TRBV5-1 and TRBJ2-2, is KAGVTQTPRYLIKTRGQQVTLSCSPISGHRSVSWYQQTPGQGLQFLFEYFSETQRNKGNFPGRFSGRQFSNSRSEMNVSTLELGDSALYLCASSLNRLNTGELFFGEGSRLTVL.

The chain links TRBV4-2 to TRBJ1-1; 8 nucleotides align to TRBD1. In germline, CDR1 is LGHNA, CDR2 YNFKEQ. V dropped 0 bases and J dropped 1; count of bases not matched to a gene: 4. The CDR3 has 16 residues. Here the CDR3 reads CASSQDPGTGNTEAFF. The CDR3, as DNA: TGTGCCAGCAGCCAAGATCCCGGGACAGGGAACACTGAAGCTTTCTTT.

This chain joins TRBV7-8 and TRBJ2-7; possible D gene TRBD2, 6 bases. Germline V gene sequence: CDR1 SGHVS, CDR2 FQNEAQ. The CDR3 is 16 amino acids. V was pared by 3 bases and J by 0 bases, with 15 bases between. CDR3 in DNA: TGTGCCAGCAGCTTCCTCGGGACTGGACGCTCCTACGAGCAGTACTTC. Translated: CASSFLGTGRSYEQYF.

This clone was counted a single time. The CDR3 sequence is CASTRDTPYEQYF. CDR3 nucleotides: TGTGCCAGCACCAGGGACACCCCCTACGAGCAGTACTTC. The chain has TRBV2 and TRBJ2-7, with a possible D match to TRBD1 (6 bases). The CDR3 contains 13 residues. The germline V gene has CDR1 SNHLY and CDR2 FYNNEI. Between the trimmed V and J ends, which lost 7 bases and 2 bases, there was a span of 12 bases.